The source of this T cell receptor beta chain is a study of T cell changes during pregnancy in multiple sclerosis. The CDR3 runs 15 residues. The germline V and J ends were trimmed by 3 bases and 1 base, with 12 bases remaining between them. Germline loops: CDR1 LNHDA, CDR2 SQIVND (reference sequence). Method: immunoSEQ multiplex PCR; TCRdb's copy keeps in-frame clones and lacks some. The sample comprises 60,000 or so clones, around nine tenths of which are singletons, and over 4% rests with the top ten. V gene TRBV19 combines with J gene TRBJ1-1; D possibly corresponds to TRBD1 (5 bases). This receptor was identified in a human donor whose cells served as feeder cells for cultures in a pregnancy study. Sequencing used peripheral blood from another person, used as feeder cells. The CDR3, as DNA: TGTGCCAGTAGTATTGCCCGTGGGGCGAACACTGAAGCTTTCTTT. Translating gives CASSIARGANTEAFF.